Included here is one T cell receptor beta chain sequence, with context. Its specificity is not known. The entry originates in a study of OX40 agonist ivuxolimab in advanced cancers. Whole-study context: Ivuxolimab was administered intravenously to patients at 0.01 to 10 mg/kg every 2 weeks. Study results and caveats: Patients who responded partially at 0.1-3.0 mg/kg showed clonal expansion ranking among the lowest. Normalized T-cell clonal expansion was also low in a subset of nonresponders. At 0.1 to 3.0 mg/kg, CD4+ and CD8+ blood T cells expanded clonally by week 6.

Germline values: CDR1 MNHEY, CDR2 SMNVEV (reference sequence). The CDR3 is 15 amino acids. J gave up 8 bases and V 2 bases, and 9 bases lay outside the gene matches. Data came from immunoSEQ multiplex PCR; TCRdb stores just in-frame clones and leaves some out. The repertoire consists of 90,000 or so clones, with roughly nine tenths occurring once and the leading ten covering 2.6%. This sequence joins TRBV27 and TRBJ2-1; 7 nucleotides align to TRBD2. The specimen comprised CD4+ or CD8+ T cells sorted from blood, sampled in a trial of the OX40 agonist ivuxolimab. This TCR was recovered from an adult with an advanced solid tumor such as melanoma, head and neck, liver or kidney cancer. The DNA of the CDR3 is TGTGCCAGCAGTTTAGGGCGGGAGAGCTGGCATGAGCAGTTCTTC. Residues: CASSLGRESWHEQFF.